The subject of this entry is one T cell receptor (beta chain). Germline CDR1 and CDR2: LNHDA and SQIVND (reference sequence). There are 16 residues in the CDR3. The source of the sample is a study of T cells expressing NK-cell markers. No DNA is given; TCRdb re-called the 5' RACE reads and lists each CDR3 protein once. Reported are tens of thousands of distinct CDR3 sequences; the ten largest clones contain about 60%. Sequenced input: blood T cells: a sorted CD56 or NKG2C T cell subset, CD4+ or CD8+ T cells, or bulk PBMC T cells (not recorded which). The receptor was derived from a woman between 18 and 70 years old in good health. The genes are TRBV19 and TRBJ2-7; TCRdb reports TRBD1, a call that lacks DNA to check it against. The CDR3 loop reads CASSIGQGQLPYEQYF.